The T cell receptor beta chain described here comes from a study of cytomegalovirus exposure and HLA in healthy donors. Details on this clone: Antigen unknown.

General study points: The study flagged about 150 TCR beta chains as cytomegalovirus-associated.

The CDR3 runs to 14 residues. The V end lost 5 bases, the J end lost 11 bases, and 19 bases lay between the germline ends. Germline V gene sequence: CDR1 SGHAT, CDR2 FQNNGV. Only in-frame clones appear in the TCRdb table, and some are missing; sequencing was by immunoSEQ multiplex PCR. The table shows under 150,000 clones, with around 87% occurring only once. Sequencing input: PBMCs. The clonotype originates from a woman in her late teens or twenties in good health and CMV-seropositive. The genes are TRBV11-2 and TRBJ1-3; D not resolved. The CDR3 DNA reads TGTGCCAGCAGCCGGAAAACAGTATTTGTTGCCATATATTTT. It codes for CASSRKTVFVAIYF.